This entry lists 27 T cell receptor beta chains sequenced from one sample in a study of T cell changes during pregnancy in multiple sclerosis (dated by TCRdb to between 2018 and 2021). The receptor library was made with the immunoSEQ multiplex PCR assay. Entries here come from immuneACCESS through TCRdb and include only in-frame sequences with V and J called. Some clones fail to appear in such tables; in the studies checked, an unresolved V gene covers under half of the shortfall, and the cause of the remainder is unknown. The sample profile shows around 19,000 clones; about 83% of them were found once. The ten largest clones capture more than 7.5% of the sample. This specimen was CD8+ T cells from peripheral blood mononuclear cells, taken after pregnancy. The receptors here all came from a female donor with multiple sclerosis, enrolled in a pregnancy study.

The V gene is TRBV4-3, the J gene TRBJ1-6; no reliable D call. Deletions cut 4 bases from V and 6 bases from J, with 10 bases between. The germline V gene has CDR1 LGHNA and CDR2 YSLEER. This CDR3 has 14 residues. CDR3 coding DNA: TGCGCCAGCAGCCCCGATCGGGTTAATTCACCCCTCCACTTT. It translates to CASSPDRVNSPLHF.

The genes are TRBV14 and TRBJ2-3, with D perhaps matching TRBD2 (5 bases). V was clipped by 1 base and J by 0 bases, with 20 bases between them. Germline lookup yields CDR1 SGHDN and CDR2 FVKESK. The length of the CDR3 is 19 residues. In DNA, the CDR3 is TGTGCCAGCAGCCAAGGAGTTCGGGGTCTGACTCCTAGCACAGATACGCAGTATTTT. It is translated as CASSQGVRGLTPSTDTQYF.

This chain uses TRBV27 with TRBJ2-5; D might be TRBD1 (5 bases). The V gene lost 6 bases and the J gene lost 7 bases, with 9 bases spanning the gap. CDR3 length: 11 amino acids. Germline CDR1 and CDR2: MNHEY and SMNVEV (reference sequence). The CDR3 is CASSRQGTQYF. For the CDR3, the DNA is TGTGCCAGCAGCCGCCAGGGGACCCAGTACTTC.

The V call is TRBV28, the J call TRBJ2-6, with D hard to call. The CDR3 covers 16 residues. V was trimmed by 7 bases and J by 4 bases, leaving 17 bases between them. The V gene's germline CDR1 is MDHEN and CDR2 SYDVKM. CDR3 in DNA: TGTGCCAGCACCTCGGGTAACTCTGGCGGGGCCAACGTCCTGACTTTC. Translating gives CASTSGNSGGANVLTF.

The rearrangement joins TRBV19 to TRBJ2-1; D call uncertain. The CDR3 is made up of 15 amino acids. The germline V and J ends were trimmed by 0 bases and 0 bases, with 6 bases remaining between them. Germline CDR1 and CDR2: LNHDA and SQIVND (reference sequence). Here the CDR3 DNA reads TGTGCCAGTAGTATAGATGTCAGCTCCTACAATGAGCAGTTCTTC. This translates into CASSIDVSSYNEQFF. Looking up the rest from reference TRBV19 and TRBJ2-1 gives the full variable domain: DGGITQSPKYLFRKEGQNVTLSCEQNLNHDAMYWYRQDPGQGLRLIYYSQIVNDFQKGDIAEGYSVSREKKESFPLTVTSAQKNPTAFYLCASSIDVSSYNEQFFGPGTRLTVL.

This clone was detected a few times. This rearrangement joins TRBV5-6 to TRBJ1-5; 8 bases match TRBD1. Germline CDR1 and CDR2: SGHDT and YYEEEE. The junction had 7 bases not matched to a gene; V was cut back by 0 bases and J by 2 bases. The CDR3 extends over 17 amino acids. In nucleotides, the CDR3 is TGTGCCAGCAGCTTGGGGACCGACAGGGGAGGCAATCAGCCCCAGCATTTT. Its protein product is CASSLGTDRGGNQPQHF.

The chain carries TRBV6-5 and TRBJ1-1; weak D call: TRBD1 (6 bases). The CDR3 runs to 14 residues. V was shortened by 2 bases and J by 5 bases, with 12 bases between the two germline ends. Germline CDR1 is MNHEY and CDR2 is SVGAGI. For the CDR3, the DNA is TGTGCCAGCAGTTACAGGGACAAGTTAACTGAAGCTTTCTTT. This sequence encodes CASSYRDKLTEAFF.

The genes are TRBV6-1 and TRBJ2-7; perhaps TRBD2 as D (6 bases). The CDR3 sequence is 18 residues long. V lost 0 bases to trimming and J lost 3 bases, with 21 bases between them. Germline CDR1 and CDR2: MNHNS and SASEGT. The CDR3 protein is CASSEAEGAGSSFYEQYF. DNA for the CDR3: TGTGCCAGCAGTGAAGCAGAAGGTGCGGGGTCCTCATTCTACGAGCAGTACTTC.

This sequence joins TRBV11-3 and TRBJ2-7; D ambiguous. Germline CDR1 reads SGHNT; CDR2 reads YENEEA. The CDR3 is made up of 11 amino acids. With 4 bases removed from V and 1 base from J, the gap between germline ends came to 2 bases. The CDR3 nucleotides read TGTGCCAGCAGCTCTTCCTACGAGCAGTACTTC. Its protein product is CASSSSYEQYF.

The chain is built from TRBV6-5 and TRBJ2-3; 7 positions agree with TRBD2. Trimming at V came to 2 bases and at J to 4 bases, leaving 6 bases not matched to a gene. The V gene's germline CDR1 is MNHEY and CDR2 SVGAGI. This CDR3 contains 15 residues. CDR3 region: CASSYSGIGSDTQYF. The CDR3 region has the DNA TGTGCCAGCAGTTACAGCGGGATAGGCTCAGATACGCAGTATTTT.

V is TRBV28 and J is TRBJ2-2; D is perhaps TRBD2 (5 bases). V lost 11 bases and J lost 4, with 8 bases in between. The CDR3 has 11 amino acids. CDR1 is MDHEN, CDR2 SYDVKM, per germline. CDR3 nucleotides: TGTGCCGGAAGCGGCACCGGGGAGCTGTTTTTT. Its translation: CAGSGTGELFF.

CDR3 nucleotide sequence: TGTGCCAGCAGTCCTAGACAGGGCACAGATACGCAGTATTTT. Residues: CASSPRQGTDTQYF. The chain uses TRBV27 and TRBJ2-3; TRBD1 is a possible D gene (6 bases). The V and J ends lost 5 bases and 1 base respectively, with 10 bases between them. Germline V gene data show CDR1 as MNHEY and CDR2 as SMNVEV (reference sequence). The CDR3 is 14 residues long.

Only a few counts were recorded for this clone. The rearrangement links TRBV15 to TRBJ1-6; TRBD1 matches at 7 bases. V dropped 1 base and J dropped 9; count of bases not matched to a gene: 3. This CDR3 contains 14 residues. The germline CDR1 and CDR2 sequences are LNHNV and YYDKDF (reference sequence). The CDR3 region is CATSRGQGGSPLHF. As DNA, the CDR3 is TGTGCCACCAGCAGAGGACAGGGTGGTTCACCCCTCCACTTT.

V gene TRBV2 combines with J gene TRBJ1-1, with unresolved D. This CDR3 is built from 13 residues. Germline values: CDR1 SNHLY, CDR2 FYNNEI. The V end was cut by 1 base, the J end by 8 bases, with 11 bases between. The CDR3 sequence: CASSEGGVYEAFF. DNA of the CDR3: TGTGCCAGCAGTGAAGGCGGGGTATACGAAGCTTTCTTT.

In its sample, this clone is medium-sized. The CDR3 bases are TGCGCCAGCAGCCAAGCAGCAACAGGGAATGGAGAGACCCAGTACTTC. Amino acid sequence: CASSQAATGNGETQYF. The rearrangement joins TRBV4-1 to TRBJ2-5, with D maybe TRBD1 (6 bases). With 1 base removed from V and 4 bases from J, the gap between germline ends came to 16 bases. Germline V CDR1 and CDR2: MGHRA, YSYEKL. The CDR3 sequence is 16 residues long.

The chain carries TRBV4-2 and TRBJ2-7; D unclear. Looked up from germline, CDR1 is LGHNA and CDR2 is YNFKEQ. Trimming pared 3 bases from V and 3 bases from J, leaving 15 bases between. The CDR3 loop spans 15 amino acids. The CDR3 reads CASSQEIGPNYEQYF. CDR3 in DNA: TGTGCCAGCAGCCAGGAAATTGGGCCTAACTACGAGCAGTACTTC.

This chain joins TRBV11-3 and TRBJ1-5; maybe TRBD1 (5 bases). From germline, CDR1 is SGHNT and CDR2 YENEEA. Trimming stripped 3 bases from V and 0 bases from J, with 15 bases between. CDR3 size: 17 residues. The CDR3 sequence: CASSFRGNRYSNQPQHF. The CDR3 region has the DNA TGTGCCAGCAGCTTTAGAGGAAACAGGTATAGCAATCAGCCCCAGCATTTT. The whole variable domain, remainder taken from reference TRBV11-3 and TRBJ1-5, is EAGVVQSPRYKIIEKKQPVAFWCNPISGHNTLYWYLQNLGQGPELLIRYENEEAVDDSQLPKDRFSAERLKGVDSTLKIQPAELGDSAVYLCASSFRGNRYSNQPQHFGDGTRLSIL.

The chain is built from TRBV7-9 and TRBJ2-2; a weak D match, TRBD1 (6 bases). CDR3 length: 14 residues. The V and J ends lost 4 bases and 1 base respectively, with 7 bases between them. Germline V CDR1 and CDR2: SEHNR, FQNEAQ (reference sequence). CDR3 in DNA: TGTGCCAGCAGCTGGGGACAGAACACCGGGGAGCTGTTTTTT. Translating it yields CASSWGQNTGELFF.

The V and J genes are TRBV19 and TRBJ1-1, with no clear D. There are 14 residues in the CDR3. CDR1 and CDR2 from the germline V gene are LNHDA and SQIVND (reference sequence). V lost 1 base and J 1 base, leaving 7 bases between the germline ends. The CDR3 region is CASSIGRENTEAFF. CDR3 nucleotide sequence: TGTGCCAGTAGTATAGGACGGGAGAACACTGAAGCTTTCTTT. The variable domain in full, with the rest retrieved from reference TRBV19 and TRBJ1-1, is DGGITQSPKYLFRKEGQNVTLSCEQNLNHDAMYWYRQDPGQGLRLIYYSQIVNDFQKGDIAEGYSVSREKKESFPLTVTSAQKNPTAFYLCASSIGRENTEAFFGQGTRLTVV.

The chain employs TRBV10-3 and TRBJ2-7; the match to TRBD2 covers 13 bases. The germline CDR1 and CDR2 sequences are ENHRY and SYGVKD. The V gene end was trimmed by 3 bases and the J gene end by 5 bases; junction bases not matched to a gene: 10. CDR3 length equals 17 residues. For the CDR3, the DNA is TGTGCCATCAGTGACACCCGGACTAGCGGGAGCCTCCACGAGCAGTACTTC. Amino acids: CAISDTRTSGSLHEQYF.

CDR3 coding DNA: TGTGCCAGCAACATCCGGGGGACAGTTACGGGGACCCAGTACTTC. Translated: CASNIRGTVTGTQYF. The chain carries TRBV2 and TRBJ2-5, with a possible D match to TRBD1 (7 bases). Germline CDR1 reads SNHLY; CDR2 reads FYNNEI. Trimming left V 7 bases short and J 7 bases short, with 22 bases between. There are 15 residues in the CDR3.

The chain joins TRBV25-1 to TRBJ1-6; D is possibly TRBD1 (6 bases). There are 15 residues in the CDR3. Germline assignment: CDR1 MGHDK and CDR2 SYGVNS. Trimming shortened V by 0 bases and J by 8 bases, and 11 bases separated the two germline ends. The CDR3 DNA sequence: TGTGCCAGCAGTGAATATCAGGGGCGGGATTCACCCCTCCACTTT. It translates to CASSEYQGRDSPLHF.

The CDR3 DNA is TGTGCCAGCAGCTTAGCTCTAGCCGGGCGGGAGCTAGCTAGCACAGATACGCAGTATTTT. Residues: CASSLALAGRELASTDTQYF. This rearrangement joins TRBV7-2 to TRBJ2-3; 7 positions agree with TRBD2. The CDR3 is 20 residues long. V gave up 0 bases and J gave up 0 bases; unmatched junction bases: 15. CDR1 and CDR2 from the germline V gene are SGHTA and FQGNSA.

V is TRBV6-1 and J is TRBJ2-3, with TRBD1 identical over 7 bases. This CDR3 has 16 amino acids. Germline V gene lookup returns CDR1 MNHNS and CDR2 SASEGT. V lost 1 base to trimming and J lost 9 bases; unmatched junction nucleotides: 13. CDR3 bases: TGTGCCAGCAGTGAAGAGTCGGGGTGGGGACAGACCACGCAGTATTTT. Its translation: CASSEESGWGQTTQYF.

The V gene is TRBV9, the J gene TRBJ1-4; tentatively, D is TRBD1 (6 bases). Germline values: CDR1 SGDLS, CDR2 YYNGEE. V was pared by 4 bases and J by 8 bases, with 12 bases between. The CDR3 consists of 13 residues. The CDR3: CASSTPGEEKLFF. The CDR3 DNA is TGTGCCAGCAGCACGCCAGGGGAGGAAAAACTGTTTTTT.

This chain uses TRBV7-9 with TRBJ2-7; possible D gene TRBD1, 5 bases. Germline CDR1 is SEHNR and CDR2 is FQNEAQ (reference sequence). The CDR3 has 14 amino acids. V lost 4 bases to trimming and J lost 0 bases, with 10 bases between them. The CDR3 sequence: CASSSLDSSYEQYF. CDR3 sequence (DNA): TGTGCCAGCAGCTCGCTAGACAGCTCCTACGAGCAGTACTTC. The full variable domain, completed using reference TRBV7-9 and TRBJ2-7, is DTGVSQNPRHKITKRGQNVTFRCDPISEHNRLYWYRQTLGQGPEFLTYFQNEAQLEKSRLLSDRFSAERPKGSFSTLEIQRTEQGDSAMYLCASSSLDSSYEQYFGPGTRLTVT.

The rearrangement uses TRBV7-9 and TRBJ2-1; D remains ambiguous. The germline V gene has CDR1 SEHNR and CDR2 FQNEAQ (reference sequence). CDR3 size: 13 residues. V lost 2 bases and J 9 bases, leaving 11 bases between the germline ends. CDR3 DNA sequence: TGTGCCAGCAGCTTATTTTCCGGGTTTGAGCAGTTCTTC. Protein product: CASSLFSGFEQFF. Using reference TRBV7-9 and TRBJ2-1 for the parts outside the CDR3, the full variable domain is DTGVSQNPRHKITKRGQNVTFRCDPISEHNRLYWYRQTLGQGPEFLTYFQNEAQLEKSRLLSDRFSAERPKGSFSTLEIQRTEQGDSAMYLCASSLFSGFEQFFGPGTRLTVL.